The T cell receptor beta chain under discussion was sequenced for a study of blood T cell repertoires in COVID-19. Germline lookup yields CDR1 MGHRA and CDR2 YSYEKL. The CDR3 has 15 residues. Trimming stripped 0 bases from V and 6 bases from J, with 11 bases between. As processed by the authors: Nucleated cell counts were estimated from reference gene primer amplification. Produced via immunoSEQ multiplex PCR; TCRdb's table is partial and in-frame only. For V, J and clone size, that table is used; D and trimming come from the DNA. Of 290,000 or so clones in the sample, approximately 86% were seen once.

This chain connects TRBV4-1 to TRBJ2-2, with D unclear. Sequencing was done on a sample of peripheral blood. The sequence came from a man between 70 and 80 years old with acute or convalescent COVID-19. DNA of the CDR3: TGCGCCAGCAGCCAAGAGGTCGGTCGTCCCGGGGAGCTGTTTTTT. It specifies CASSQEVGRPGELFF.